This entry lists 12 T cell receptor beta chains sequenced from one sample in a study of shared clonotypes between healthy human individuals. The repertoire was sequenced with immunoSEQ multiplex PCR; TCRdb's copy has only in-frame clones and lacks some. This table holds approximately 530,000 clones, 90% to 96% found once. Source material: naive CD4+ T cells sorted from blood. The subset: CD45RA+ positively selected. The receptors derive from a woman aged 25 to 39 in good health.

The sample holds one count of this clone. The V call is TRBV5-6, the J call TRBJ2-7; TRBD1 matches 7 bases. Unmatched junction bases numbered 8, after V lost 1 base and J lost 7 bases. Germline CDR1 is SGHDT and CDR2 is YYEEEE. The CDR3 runs 14 residues. CDR3 nucleotides: TGTGCCAGCAGCTTGAGGCAGGGGGTAGGTGAGCAGTACTTC. It codes for CASSLRQGVGEQYF.

This sequence joins TRBV7-6 and TRBJ2-3; D remains unclear. Trimming pared 2 bases from V and 2 bases from J, leaving 8 bases between. This CDR3 spans 14 amino acids. Germline assignment: CDR1 SGHVS and CDR2 FNYEAQ. The CDR3 is CASSLRPNTDTQYF. CDR3 sequence (DNA): TGTGCCAGCAGCTTAAGGCCAAACACAGATACGCAGTATTTT.

This clone was detected once. The V and J genes are TRBV5-4 and TRBJ2-7; D tentatively reads TRBD1 or TRBD2 (5 bases each). V was clipped by 1 base and J by 5 bases, with 13 bases between them. The germline CDR1 and CDR2 sequences are SGHNT and YYREEE (reference sequence). The CDR3 extends over 14 amino acids. In nucleotides, the CDR3 is TGTGCCAGCAGCTTGTCCCCGGGGCGGGACGAGCAGTACTTC. Translation gives CASSLSPGRDEQYF. The full variable domain, rest sourced from reference TRBV5-4 and TRBJ2-7, is ETGVTQSPTHLIKTRGQQVTLRCSSQSGHNTVSWYQQALGQGPQFIFQYYREEENGRGNFPPRFSGLQFPNYSSELNVNALELDDSALYLCASSLSPGRDEQYFGPGTRLTVT.

A single count supports this clone. This chain connects TRBV14 to TRBJ2-7; 8 nucleotides align to TRBD1. With V trimmed by 0 bases and J by 1 base, 8 bases remained unmatched. The CDR3 runs 17 residues. The germline gives CDR1 SGHDN, CDR2 FVKESK. The CDR3 spells CASSQERGQGLSYEQYF. CDR3 nucleotide sequence: TGTGCCAGCAGCCAAGAGCGCGGACAGGGTCTTTCCTACGAGCAGTACTTC.

The chain carries TRBV7-2 and TRBJ2-1; 10 nucleotides match TRBD2. CDR1 and CDR2 from the germline V gene are SGHTA and FQGNSA. The CDR3 has 15 residues. V shed 1 base, J shed 8 bases, and the junction held 5 bases outside the gene matches. In nucleotides, the CDR3 is TGTGCCAGCAGCTTAGTACTAGCGGGAAACGATGAGCAGTTCTTC. Translating gives CASSLVLAGNDEQFF.

The rearrangement links TRBV6-4 to TRBJ2-2; D gene ambiguous. Looked up from germline, CDR1 is MRHNA and CDR2 is SNTAGT. CDR3 length equals 16 residues. V was pared by 4 bases and J by 0 bases, with 12 bases between. CDR3 DNA: TGTGCCAGCAGTGGCCAGTACCTTTCGAACACCGGGGAGCTGTTTTTT. As protein: CASSGQYLSNTGELFF.

This chain links TRBV4-1 with TRBJ1-1; D call uncertain. This CDR3 has 13 residues. Deletions cut 1 base from V and 5 bases from J, with 8 bases between. Germline V CDR1 and CDR2: MGHRA, YSYEKL. CDR3 DNA: TGCGCCAGCAGCCAAGCTCGGTTGACTGAAGCTTTCTTT. Its translation is CASSQARLTEAFF.

The V gene is TRBV28, the J gene TRBJ1-5, with D possibly matching TRBD1 (6 bases). Between the trimmed V and J ends, which lost 5 bases and 7 bases, there was a span of 15 bases. This CDR3 contains 14 residues. Per germline, CDR1 MDHEN and CDR2 SYDVKM. The CDR3 sequence: CASSPQGKGQPQHF. CDR3 nucleotide sequence: TGTGCCAGCAGTCCCCAGGGGAAAGGGCAGCCCCAGCATTTT.

This chain uses TRBV18 with TRBJ2-7; TRBD2 aligns across 13 bases. V lost 0 bases to trimming and J lost 4 bases; unmatched junction nucleotides: 6. CDR1 and CDR2 from the germline V gene are KGHSH and LQKENI. This CDR3 region has 17 residues. The CDR3 protein is CASSPPRLAGGVYEQYF. The DNA for the CDR3 is TGTGCCAGCTCACCACCCCGACTAGCGGGAGGAGTGTACGAGCAGTACTTC.

The rearrangement links TRBV27 to TRBJ1-3; possibly TRBD1 for D (5 bases). Trimming shortened V by 0 bases and J by 4 bases, and 13 bases separated the two germline ends. From germline, CDR1 is MNHEY and CDR2 SMNVEV (reference sequence). CDR3 length: 16 amino acids. The DNA of the CDR3 is TGTGCCAGCAGTTTATCAGCAGGGAGGGTAGGAAACACCATATATTTT. Residues: CASSLSAGRVGNTIYF.

The chain has TRBV5-4 and TRBJ2-4, with TRBD2 identical over 7 bases. With V trimmed by 2 bases and J by 8 bases, 4 bases remained unmatched. Germline loops: CDR1 SGHNT, CDR2 YYREEE (reference sequence). The CDR3 runs 13 residues. Here the CDR3 reads CASSFRGEDIQYF. The CDR3 bases are TGTGCCAGCAGCTTTCGGGGGGAGGACATTCAGTACTTC.

The chain carries TRBV28 and TRBJ1-3; no reliable D call. V was trimmed by 2 bases and J by 3 bases, leaving 2 bases between them. The CDR3 is 12 residues long. Germline V CDR1 and CDR2: MDHEN, SYDVKM. The CDR3 reads CASSLGGNTIYF. In DNA form, the CDR3 reads TGTGCCAGCAGTTTAGGTGGAAACACCATATATTTT.